These 16 T cell receptor beta chains share one sample of origin, sequenced in a study of glioma-infiltrating T cells. TCR alpha and beta CDR3 regions were amplified from RNA using iRepertoire nested multiplex PCR. TCRdb fed the multiplex PCR reads into MiXCR, producing one record per CDR3 protein. The table has about 400,000 distinct CDR3 sequences, less than 50% seen once; the top ten hold about 11%. The sample consisted of glioma tissue, nonneoplastic brain tissue, or PBMCs (not recorded which). The receptors were sampled from a human donor with low-grade glioma or glioblastoma, undergoing nonglioma brain surgery, or in good health (not recorded which).

As regards this clonotype: At one end, the junction sequence differs from germline, possibly due to a read error. The chain has TRBV28 and TRBJ2-1; the D is unclear. The germline CDR1 and CDR2 sequences are MDHEN and SYDVKM. The CDR3 is 11 amino acids. The DNA of the CDR3 is TGTGCCAGAAGTTTGTGGGATGAGCAGTTCTTC. This sequence encodes CARSLWDEQFF.

This clonotype was found a few times. The chain combines TRBV27 with TRBJ2-7, with D uncertain. This CDR3 has 14 amino acids. Germline lookup yields CDR1 MNHEY and CDR2 SMNVEV (reference sequence). V gave up 5 bases and J gave up 2 bases, with 13 bases separating them. CDR3 amino acids: CASSPPPGTYEQYF. The CDR3, as DNA: TGTGCCAGCAGTCCCCCACCAGGAACCTACGAGCAGTACTTC.

This clonotype was observed at least ten times. The chain is built from TRBV27 and TRBJ2-7; D gene unclear. Germline lookup yields CDR1 MNHEY and CDR2 SMNVEV (reference sequence). The CDR3 loop spans 14 amino acids. Trimming stripped 3 bases from V and 3 bases from J, with 12 bases between. This chain's CDR3 is CASSFLGRRYEQYF. Written as DNA, the CDR3 is TGTGCCAGCAGTTTTTTAGGCAGGCGCTACGAGCAGTACTTC.

This clonotype has a handful of counts. This chain joins TRBV20-1 and TRBJ2-2; 7 bases map to TRBD1. Germline CDR1 DFQATT, CDR2 SNEGSKA (reference sequence). The CDR3 runs to 13 residues. The J segment lost 7 bases and the V segment lost 4 bases, leaving 6 bases of the junction unmatched. CDR3 region: CSANRGINGELFF. DNA of the CDR3: TGCAGTGCTAACAGGGGAATTAACGGGGAGCTGTTTTTT.

CDR3 DNA: TGTGCCAGCAGTGAGCGGCAGGCGCACCAAGAGACCCAGTACTTC. This codes for CASSERQAHQETQYF. The chain combines TRBV25-1 with TRBJ2-5; D gene ambiguous. Deletions cut 3 bases from V and 0 bases from J, with 11 bases between. The CDR3 has 15 residues. Germline CDR1 and CDR2: MGHDK and SYGVNS. Full variable domain (outside the CDR3, taken from reference TRBV25-1 and TRBJ2-5): EADIYQTPRYLVIGTGKKITLECSQTMGHDKMYWYQQDPGMELHLIHYSYGVNSTEKGDLSSESTVSRIRTEHFPLTLESARPSHTSQYLCASSERQAHQETQYFGPGTRLLVL.

About this clonotype itself: This may be a read error, as it is one base from a much larger clone. This CDR3 reads CASSHTGLNTEALF. CDR3 DNA sequence: TGTGCCAGCAGCCATACAGGGCTGAACACTGAAGCTCTCTTT. V and J are TRBV3-1 and TRBJ1-1; D is perhaps TRBD1 (6 bases). The CDR3 extends over 14 amino acids. The germline V gene encodes CDR1 LGHDT and CDR2 YNNKEL (reference sequence).

This clonotype was detected once. A much larger clone is a single base away; this may be a read error. The rearrangement uses TRBV6-2 or TRBV6-3 and TRBJ2-7; 11 nucleotides match TRBD1. Near its end, the DNA agrees better with TRBJ2-1, so the J call may be wrong. Germline V gene lookup returns CDR1 MNHEY and CDR2 SVGEGT. The CDR3 runs to 15 residues. The CDR3 loop reads CASMGQGDHYNEQFF. DNA for the CDR3: TGTGCCAGCATGGGACAGGGGGATCACTACAATGAGCAGTTCTTC.

This clonotype occurred a few times. This chain joins TRBV28 and TRBJ1-2; D is unresolved. The germline V gene has CDR1 MDHEN and CDR2 SYDVKM. CDR3 size: 13 residues. Trimming stripped 2 bases from V and 4 bases from J, with 8 bases between. CDR3 residues: CASSLGMLYGYTF. CDR3 nucleotides: TGTGCCAGCAGTTTAGGGATGCTCTATGGCTACACCTTC.

On this clonotype: One end of the junction does not line up with germline, which may come from a read error. The V gene is TRBV7-2, the J gene TRBJ2-7; the D is unclear. CDR1 SGHTA and CDR2 FQGNSA come from the germline V gene. This CDR3 is built from 16 residues. DNA for the CDR3: TGTGCCAGCAGCTTAGTGCTGTCTACCATCTCCTACGAGCAGCACTTC. This gives the protein CASSLVLSTISYEQHF.

The V and J genes are TRBV2 and TRBJ2-3; D is undetermined. Germline-derived CDR1 and CDR2 are SNHLY and FYNNEI. Trimming removed 5 bases at V and 0 bases at J, with 12 bases between. The CDR3 runs 15 residues. In DNA form, the CDR3 reads TGTGCCAGCAGTCTAGGACGTACTAGCACAGATACGCAGTATTTT. Protein product: CASSLGRTSTDTQYF. The whole variable domain, remainder taken from reference TRBV2 and TRBJ2-3, is EPEVTQTPSHQVTQMGQEVILRCVPISNHLYFYWYRQILGQKVEFLVSFYNNEISEKSEIFDDQFSVERPDGSNFTLKIRSTKLEDSAMYFCASSLGRTSTDTQYFGPGTRLTVL.

In regard to this clonotype: A much more abundant neighbour one base away suggests this may be a read error. The chain has TRBV28 and TRBJ1-1; D gene ambiguous. The ends were cut back, 7 bases at V and 10 bases at J, with 16 bases in the middle. Per the germline V gene, CDR1 is MDHEN and CDR2 is SYDVKM. The CDR3 extends over 12 amino acids. In DNA, the CDR3 is TGTGCCAGCATTCCCCAAAGGTCCGGAGCTTTCTTT. Its translation is CASIPQRSGAFF. Combining the CDR3 with reference TRBV28 and TRBJ1-1 gives the whole variable domain DVKVTQSSRYLVKRTGEKVFLECVQDMDHENMFWYRQDPGLGLRLIYFSYDVKMKEKGDIPEGYSVSREKKERFSLILESASTNQTSMYLCASIPQRSGAFFGQGTRLTVV.

Turning to this clonotype: A clone one base away is much larger, so this may be a read error. V and J are TRBV2 and TRBJ1-6; 9 bases are a match to TRBD1. This CDR3 comprises 18 residues. Germline assignment: CDR1 SNHLY and CDR2 FYNNEI. Germline trimming cut 5 bases from V and 4 bases from J; bases unmatched to any gene: 12. This CDR3 reads CASSYVAPGQGYNSPLHF. In DNA, the CDR3 is TGTGCCAGCAGTTACGTCGCTCCGGGACAGGGATATAATTCACCCCTCCACTTT. Looking up the rest from reference TRBV2 and TRBJ1-6 gives the full variable domain: EPEVTQTPSHQVTQMGQEVILRCVPISNHLYFYWYRQILGQKVEFLVSFYNNEISEKSEIFDDQFSVERPDGSNFTLKIRSTKLEDSAMYFCASSYVAPGQGYNSPLHFGNGTRLTVT.

This clonotype was recorded a few times. This sequence joins TRBV12-3 or TRBV12-4 and TRBJ1-1; D unclear. V lost 3 bases and J lost 10, with 9 bases in between. This CDR3 region has 11 residues. In DNA form, the CDR3 reads TGTGCCAGCAGTTTGGCGTCACGAGCTTTCTTT. Protein: CASSLASRAFF.

This chain joins TRBV6-2 or TRBV6-3 and TRBJ2-3; TRBD1 is a possible D gene (6 bases). CDR1 is MNHEY and CDR2 is SVGEGT in the germline V gene. V was shortened by 5 bases and J by 2 bases, with 14 bases between the two germline ends. The CDR3 extends over 15 amino acids. The CDR3 DNA reads TGTGCCAGCAGTGGATCCACAGGGTCCACAGATACGCAGTATTTT. Amino acids: CASSGSTGSTDTQYF.

Regarding this clonotype: This may be a read error, as it is one base from a much larger clone. The chain links TRBV20-1 to TRBJ2-3, with D maybe TRBD2 (5 bases). Germline CDR1 and CDR2: DFQATT and SNEGSKA (reference sequence). The CDR3 spans 14 residues. V was cut by 4 bases and J by 1 base, with 12 bases left in between. The CDR3 DNA is TGCAGTGCTATCCAGCGGAGAGGCACAGATACGCAGTATTTT. Translating it yields CSAIQRRGTDTQYF.

V usage is TRBV6-2 or TRBV6-3 and J usage is TRBJ2-1, with 10 bases fitting TRBD2. Germline lookup yields CDR1 MNHEY and CDR2 SVGEGT. V trimming: 6 bases; J trimming: 6 bases; junction bases outside the gene matches: 14. The CDR3 loop spans 17 amino acids. The CDR3 DNA reads as TGTGCCAGCAGCTGGACTAGCGGATCTCGTAAGTCCAATGAGCAGTTCTTC. This translates into CASSWTSGSRKSNEQFF.